The subject of this entry is one T cell receptor (beta chain). Its matching antigen is unknown. This specimen includes other DNA sequences encoding the same CDR3. The whole isolated RNA underwent reverse transcription, so sequencing captured expressed TCRB transcripts. Sequenced by immunoSEQ multiplex PCR; TCRdb stores in-frame clones only, minus some. Among around 650,000 clones listed, roughly 12% were seen once. The authors sorted CD4+ naive, central memory, regulatory and stem cell-like memory cells via CD45RO/CCR7/CD25/CD127/CD95/CD27. Once sorted, every population was more than 98% pure. Deletions cut 3 bases from V and 1 base from J, with 1 base between. The CDR3 sequence is 11 residues long. The germline CDR1 and CDR2 sequences are SGHTA and FQGNSA. These data belong to a study of beta chain features in type 1 diabetes. Study context: When patients were set against healthy donors, age, gender and cell yields were similar. All samples together contributed 107,917,701 sorted cells for examination. Study-level findings and limits: Shortening of TCRB CDR3s, moderate but significant, appeared in all four CD4+ subsets of Type 1 diabetes patients.

The sequence came from a young man with type 1 diabetes. The V call is TRBV7-2, the J call TRBJ2-7; no firm D call. The sample taken for sequencing was naive CD4+ T cells from blood. DNA for the CDR3: TGTGCCAGCAGCTTGTCCTACGAGCAGTACTTC. This gives the protein CASSLSYEQYF. The variable domain in full, with the rest retrieved from reference TRBV7-2 and TRBJ2-7, is GAGVSQSPSNKVTEKGKDVELRCDPISGHTALYWYRQSLGQGLEFLIYFQGNSAPDKSGLPSDRFSAERTGGSVSTLTIQRTQQEDSAVYLCASSLSYEQYFGPGTRLTVT.